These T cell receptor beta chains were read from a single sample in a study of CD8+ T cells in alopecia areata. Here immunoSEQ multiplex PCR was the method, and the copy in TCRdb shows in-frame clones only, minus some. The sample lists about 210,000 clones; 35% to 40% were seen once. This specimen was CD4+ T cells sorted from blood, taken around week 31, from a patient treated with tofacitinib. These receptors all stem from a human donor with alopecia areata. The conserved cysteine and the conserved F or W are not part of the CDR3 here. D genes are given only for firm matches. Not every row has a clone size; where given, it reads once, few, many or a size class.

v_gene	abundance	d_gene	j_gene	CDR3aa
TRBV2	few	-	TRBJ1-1	ASSTEGAAEAF
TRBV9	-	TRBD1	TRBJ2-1	ASSVEGTGGREQF
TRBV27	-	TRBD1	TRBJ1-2	ASSVTGGHLTNYGYT
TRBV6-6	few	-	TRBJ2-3	ASREAPVTDTQY
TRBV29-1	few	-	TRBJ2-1	STRVTEQF
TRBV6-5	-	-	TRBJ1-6	ASSYSQVNYSPLH
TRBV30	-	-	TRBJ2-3	AWTGGGGTSTDTQY
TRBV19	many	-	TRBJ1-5	ASTTGTNSNQPQH
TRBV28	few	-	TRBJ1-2	ASISSDYGYT
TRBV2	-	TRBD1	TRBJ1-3	ASRGTVGNTIY
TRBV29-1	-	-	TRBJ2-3	SVEAAEADTQY
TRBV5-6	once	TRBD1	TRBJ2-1	ASSLTGGDEQF
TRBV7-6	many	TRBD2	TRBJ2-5	ASSPLTSVETQY
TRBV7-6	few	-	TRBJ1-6	ASSFSDSPLH
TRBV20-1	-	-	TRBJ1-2	SARIPDGYT
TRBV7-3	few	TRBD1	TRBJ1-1	ASSQADRATEAF
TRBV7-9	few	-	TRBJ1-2	ASSLTGAKGGYT
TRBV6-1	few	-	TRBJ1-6	ASSEAGLPLH
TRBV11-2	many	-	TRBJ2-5	ASSLTRLAMETQY
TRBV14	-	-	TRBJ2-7	ASSQDRVWQY
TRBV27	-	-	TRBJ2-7	ASSLSAGKDEQY